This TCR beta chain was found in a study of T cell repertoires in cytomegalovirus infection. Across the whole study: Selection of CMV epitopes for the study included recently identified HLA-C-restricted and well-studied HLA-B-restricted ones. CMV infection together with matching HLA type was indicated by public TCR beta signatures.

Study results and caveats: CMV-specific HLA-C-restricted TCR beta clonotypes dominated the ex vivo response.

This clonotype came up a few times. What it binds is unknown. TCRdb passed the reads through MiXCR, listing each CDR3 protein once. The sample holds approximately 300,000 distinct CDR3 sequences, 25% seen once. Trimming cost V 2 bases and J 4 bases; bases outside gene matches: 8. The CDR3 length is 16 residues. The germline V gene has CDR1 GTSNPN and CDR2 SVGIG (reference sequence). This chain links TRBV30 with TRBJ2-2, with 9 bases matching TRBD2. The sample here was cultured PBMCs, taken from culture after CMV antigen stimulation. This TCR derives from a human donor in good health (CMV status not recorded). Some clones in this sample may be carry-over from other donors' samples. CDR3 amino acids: CAWSRLAGVGTGELFF. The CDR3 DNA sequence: TGTGCCTGGAGTCGGTTAGCGGGAGTCGGCACCGGGGAGCTGTTTTTT.